Presented here are 24 T cell receptor beta chains from one specimen sequenced in a study of blood T cell repertoires in COVID-19. Using immunoSEQ multiplex PCR, the repertoire was profiled, and TCRdb retains in-frame clones only, with some absent. The sample shows more than 300,000 clones, about four fifths of them seen only once. The sample consisted of PBMCs or T cells enriched from blood (not recorded which). These TCRs come from a woman in her forties or fifties who had recovered from COVID-19.

This sequence joins TRBV18 and TRBJ1-4; D is perhaps TRBD1 (6 bases). The germline CDR1 and CDR2 sequences are KGHSH and LQKENI. This CDR3 is 15 amino acids long. The V gene lost 3 bases and the J gene lost 3 bases, with 11 bases spanning the gap. The CDR3 spells CASSPLGTSNEKLFF. The CDR3 DNA follows: TGTGCCAGCTCACCTCTCGGGACATCTAATGAAAAACTGTTTTTT. The full variable domain, with the rest looked up from reference TRBV18 and TRBJ1-4, is NAGVMQNPRHLVRRRGQEARLRCSPMKGHSHVYWYRQLPEEGLKFMVYLQKENIIDESGMPKERFSAEFPKEGPSILRIQQVVRGDSAAYFCASSPLGTSNEKLFFGSGTQLSVL.

CDR3 nucleotides: TGTGCCAGTAGTCTGGCAGAACTGAACACTGAAGCTTTCTTT. Amino acid sequence: CASSLAELNTEAFF. The chain joins TRBV19 to TRBJ1-1, with D unclear. The V gene lost 5 bases and the J gene lost 0 bases, with 10 bases spanning the gap. CDR1 is LNHDA, CDR2 SQIVND, per germline (reference sequence). This CDR3 has 14 residues.

In nucleotides, the CDR3 is TGTGCCAGCAGCCCAGAGGTCGATCTTCCCGCAGATACGCAGTATTTT. It translates to CASSPEVDLPADTQYF. The gene calls are TRBV5-6 and TRBJ2-3; D gene uncertain. The CDR3 is 16 residues long. The ends were cut back, 4 bases at V and 4 bases at J, with 19 bases in the middle. Germline CDR1 is SGHDT and CDR2 is YYEEEE.

The chain combines TRBV7-9 with TRBJ1-1; no clear D. The V gene lost 8 bases and the J gene lost 3 bases, with 13 bases spanning the gap. Germline V lookup: CDR1 SEHNR, CDR2 FQNEAQ (reference sequence). This CDR3 has 13 residues. The CDR3 sequence is CASEVVEHTEAFF. CDR3 DNA: TGTGCCAGCGAGGTGGTAGAACACACTGAAGCTTTCTTT. The whole variable domain, remainder taken from reference TRBV7-9 and TRBJ1-1, is DTGVSQNPRHKITKRGQNVTFRCDPISEHNRLYWYRQTLGQGPEFLTYFQNEAQLEKSRLLSDRFSAERPKGSFSTLEIQRTEQGDSAMYLCASEVVEHTEAFFGQGTRLTVV.

A single count supports this clone. The gene calls are TRBV19 and TRBJ1-1; the match to TRBD1 covers 7 bases. This CDR3 is 14 amino acids long. V lost 3 bases to trimming and J lost 1 base; unmatched junction nucleotides: 2. Germline values: CDR1 LNHDA, CDR2 SQIVND (reference sequence). The CDR3 here is CASSMDRPNTEAFF. CDR3 nucleotide sequence: TGTGCCAGTAGTATGGACAGGCCGAACACTGAAGCTTTCTTT.

The rearrangement joins TRBV5-6 to TRBJ2-1, with D perhaps TRBD1 (6 bases). Germline loops: CDR1 SGHDT, CDR2 YYEEEE. Deletions cut 2 bases from V and 0 bases from J, with 9 bases between. The CDR3 totals 15 residues. CDR3 sequence reads: CASSFEQGSYNEQFF. The CDR3 nucleotides read TGTGCCAGCAGCTTCGAACAGGGCTCCTACAATGAGCAGTTCTTC.

The V gene is TRBV18, the J gene TRBJ1-1; 7 positions agree with TRBD1. Per germline, CDR1 KGHSH and CDR2 LQKENI. V was clipped by 5 bases and J by 6 bases; unmatched bases: 9. The CDR3 spans 14 residues. CDR3: CASSAGGTMSEAFF. CDR3 bases: TGTGCCAGCTCAGCAGGGGGGACGATGTCTGAAGCTTTCTTT.

This chain uses TRBV12-5 with TRBJ2-1, with unresolved D. In germline, CDR1 is LGHNT, CDR2 FRNRAP. V was trimmed by 3 bases and J by 0 bases, leaving 9 bases between them. This CDR3 is 15 amino acids long. The CDR3 sequence is CASGFLPGSYNEQFF. As DNA, the CDR3 is TGTGCTAGTGGTTTTCTACCGGGCTCCTACAATGAGCAGTTCTTC.

The chain uses TRBV5-1 and TRBJ1-5, with D possibly being TRBD1 (5 bases). Trimming cost V 0 bases and J 7 bases, with 11 bases left between them. Per germline, CDR1 SGHRS and CDR2 YFSETQ. The CDR3 covers 14 residues. The CDR3 DNA reads as TGCGCCAGCAGCTTGGGGCAGGGAAGCCAGCCCCAGCATTTT. Its translation: CASSLGQGSQPQHF.

The chain recombines TRBV19 with TRBJ1-6; D possibly corresponds to TRBD1 (6 bases). V lost 2 bases and J 8 bases, leaving 7 bases between the germline ends. The CDR3 is 13 residues long. Germline lookup yields CDR1 LNHDA and CDR2 SQIVND (reference sequence). DNA for the CDR3: TGTGCCAGTAGTATAAACAGGGATTCACCCCTCCACTTT. Translation: CASSINRDSPLHF.

The chain has TRBV5-4 and TRBJ2-5, with TRBD2 matching over 7 bases. The CDR3 sequence is 13 residues long. The ends lost 4 bases at V and 2 bases at J; junction bases unmatched: 2. The germline V gene encodes CDR1 SGHNT and CDR2 YYREEE (reference sequence). The CDR3 DNA reads as TGTGCCAGCAGCCCGGGACTACAAGAGACCCAGTACTTC. This gives the protein CASSPGLQETQYF. The full variable domain, its missing parts supplied by reference TRBV5-4 and TRBJ2-5, is ETGVTQSPTHLIKTRGQQVTLRCSSQSGHNTVSWYQQALGQGPQFIFQYYREEENGRGNFPPRFSGLQFPNYSSELNVNALELDDSALYLCASSPGLQETQYFGPGTRLLVL.

This chain joins TRBV10-3 and TRBJ1-5, with D possibly TRBD1 on 5 matching bases. The CDR3 extends over 13 amino acids. Germline CDR1 reads ENHRY; CDR2 reads SYGVKD. Trimming removed 6 bases at V and 5 bases at J, with 11 bases between. CDR3 loop: CAISPGSDQPQHF. CDR3 DNA sequence: TGTGCCATCAGCCCAGGGTCCGATCAGCCCCAGCATTTT.

The rearrangement links TRBV10-2 to TRBJ2-3; 9 nucleotides agree with TRBD2. Trimming cost V 7 bases and J 0 bases; bases outside gene matches: 5. CDR1 and CDR2 (germline): WSHSY, SAAADI. The CDR3 length is 15 residues. CDR3 amino acids: CASTRLAASTDTQYF. The CDR3 nucleotides are TGCGCCAGCACCCGACTAGCGGCTAGCACAGATACGCAGTATTTT.

This chain joins TRBV4-1 and TRBJ2-7, with D unclear. This CDR3 is built from 16 residues. Germline CDR1 is MGHRA and CDR2 is YSYEKL. V was trimmed by 2 bases and J by 3 bases, leaving 17 bases between them. The CDR3 coding sequence is TGCGCCAGCAGCCAATTCGCCCTAGTTCCCGGCTACGAGCAGTACTTC. Translated: CASSQFALVPGYEQYF.

J is TRBJ2-3 and V is TRBV13; 7 bases align to TRBD2. With 7 bases clipped from V and 4 bases from J, the junction kept 11 bases outside the gene matches. Germline V gene lookup returns CDR1 PRHDT and CDR2 FYEKMQ (reference sequence). The CDR3 runs to 15 residues. CDR3 amino acids: CASTLERGTPDTQYF. CDR3 coding DNA: TGTGCCAGCACTCTTGAGCGGGGAACCCCAGATACGCAGTATTTT.

V gene TRBV10-3 combines with J gene TRBJ2-1; D is uncertain. V was shortened by 3 bases and J by 5 bases, with 5 bases between the two germline ends. In germline, CDR1 is ENHRY, CDR2 SYGVKD. This CDR3 spans 12 amino acids. CDR3 loop: CAISEFNNEQFF. The CDR3 DNA reads as TGTGCCATCAGTGAATTTAACAATGAGCAGTTCTTC.

This sequence joins TRBV18 and TRBJ2-2; 9 bases line up with TRBD2. This CDR3 comprises 16 residues. Germline V gives CDR1 KGHSH, CDR2 LQKENI. V shed 3 bases, J shed 4 bases, and the junction held 6 bases outside the gene matches. CDR3 loop: CASSPASGIGTGELFF. As DNA, the CDR3 is TGTGCCAGCTCACCGGCTAGCGGGATCGGCACCGGGGAGCTGTTTTTT.

The chain is built from TRBV11-3 and TRBJ2-1, with D uncertain. The V end was cut by 1 base, the J end by 5 bases, with 3 bases between. The CDR3 runs to 12 residues. Germline V gene lookup returns CDR1 SGHNT and CDR2 YENEEA. CDR3 loop: CASSLGDNEQFF. The CDR3 DNA is TGTGCCAGCAGCTTAGGAGACAATGAGCAGTTCTTC. Variable domain in full (rest from reference TRBV11-3 and TRBJ2-1): EAGVVQSPRYKIIEKKQPVAFWCNPISGHNTLYWYLQNLGQGPELLIRYENEEAVDDSQLPKDRFSAERLKGVDSTLKIQPAELGDSAVYLCASSLGDNEQFFGPGTRLTVL.

This clone was seen just once. The gene calls are TRBV18 and TRBJ2-5; D gene ambiguous. Germline CDR1 and CDR2: KGHSH and LQKENI. The CDR3 extends over 15 amino acids. V gave up 0 bases and J gave up 4 bases, with 12 bases separating them. CDR3 region: CASSPPRGGGETQYF. CDR3 nucleotides: TGTGCCAGCTCACCACCGAGAGGCGGTGGAGAGACCCAGTACTTC.

This sequence joins TRBV6-2 or TRBV6-3 and TRBJ2-7; D might be TRBD2 (6 bases). Germline CDR1 MNHEY, CDR2 SVGEGT. Between the trimmed V and J ends, which lost 4 bases and 7 bases, there was a span of 14 bases. The CDR3 is 13 amino acids. The CDR3 sequence: CASSSTSFGEQYF. CDR3 DNA: TGTGCCAGCAGTTCGACTAGTTTCGGAGAGCAGTACTTC.

This chain links TRBV30 with TRBJ2-1; D uncertain. CDR3 length: 13 residues. Germline values: CDR1 GTSNPN, CDR2 SVGIG (reference sequence). V lost 0 bases, J lost 5 bases, and 8 bases lay in between. The CDR3 DNA reads TGTGCCTGGAGTGTACGTAGTGACAATGAGCAGTTCTTC. Amino acids: CAWSVRSDNEQFF.

The CDR3 sequence is CAWSPTGPLGEQYF. For the CDR3, the DNA is TGTGCCTGGAGTCCGACAGGCCCCCTCGGCGAGCAGTACTTC. This chain uses TRBV30 with TRBJ2-7; possible D gene TRBD1, 6 bases. Germline V CDR1 and CDR2: GTSNPN, SVGIG (reference sequence). The V end was cut by 2 bases, the J end by 6 bases, with 17 bases between. This CDR3 is built from 14 residues.

V usage is TRBV7-9 and J usage is TRBJ2-4; the D gene is possibly TRBD2 (5 bases). The germline V gene encodes CDR1 SEHNR and CDR2 FQNEAQ (reference sequence). The CDR3 consists of 13 residues. V was cut by 5 bases and J by 0 bases, with 5 bases left in between. The CDR3 nucleotides read TGTGCCAGCAGCGGACTAGCCAAAAACATTCAGTACTTC. Amino acids: CASSGLAKNIQYF.

This chain joins TRBV14 and TRBJ1-2, with TRBD1 identical over 7 bases. Losses at the gene ends were 5 bases for V and 8 bases for J; bases not matched to a gene: 8. The CDR3 is 13 residues long. In germline, CDR1 is SGHDN, CDR2 FVKESK. CDR3 DNA sequence: TGTGCCAGCAGCTTCCGGGACAGCGGGGGCTACACCTTC. This gives the protein CASSFRDSGGYTF.